Listed below are T cell receptor beta chains from one sample, sequenced in a study of T-cell reconstitution after alpha-beta-depleted transplantation in children. TCRdb reprocessed the PCR reads via MiXCR and lists one record per CDR3 protein. The repertoire holds hundreds of thousands of distinct CDR3 sequences, with around 17% as singletons. The sample was PBMCs from the stem cell graft donor, taken from the stem cell graft. The receptors originated from a human donor who donated a stem cell graft to a child with acute myeloid leukemia. The CDR3 runs from the conserved cysteine through the conserved F or W. A D gene is named only where the DNA matches it firmly. A clone size is listed for some rows: how often the clone was seen (once, few, many), or a class if it is expanded.

D gene,CDR3 length,clone size,J gene,V gene,CDR3 protein,CDR3 DNA
.,15,many,TRBJ2-3,TRBV5-6,CASSSYPTSTDTQYF,TGTGCCAGCAGCTCCTACCCTACTAGCACAGATACGCAGTATTTT
.,12,.,TRBJ2-2,TRBV9,CASSVALGELFF,TGTGCCAGCAGCGTAGCTCTCGGGGAGCTGTTTTTT
.,14,many,TRBJ2-5,TRBV6-5,CASSYTRIEETQYF,TGTGCCAGCAGTTACACTCGCATTGAAGAGACCCAGTACTTC
.,17,few,TRBJ2-3,TRBV5-1,CASSPNMDRRGTDTQYF,TGCGCCAGCAGCCCTAATATGGACAGGAGGGGGACAGATACGCAGTATTTT
.,15,few,TRBJ2-1,TRBV12-3/TRBV12-4,CASSFGPILLDEQFF,TGTGCCAGCAGTTTTGGACCGATCCTCCTCGATGAGCAGTTCTTC
.,16,few,TRBJ2-7,TRBV9,CASSARRDRPTYEQYF,TGTGCCAGCAGCGCCCGGCGGGACAGACCAACCTACGAGCAGTACTTC
.,14,.,TRBJ1-4,TRBV7-9,CASSPEQGAVRLFF,TGTGCCAGCAGCCCGGAACAGGGTGCTGTTAGGCTGTTTTTT
.,15,.,TRBJ1-5,TRBV20-1,CSAATGPRGNQPQHF,TGCAGTGCTGCTACAGGCCCCCGTGGCAATCAGCCCCAGCATTTT
TRBD1,16,few,TRBJ2-2,TRBV20-1,CSARKRRTGVTGELFF,TGCAGTGCTCGAAAGCGACGTACAGGGGTTACCGGGGAGCTGTTTTTT
TRBD2,14,many,TRBJ2-1,TRBV29-1,CSVDRGGGHNEQFF,TGCAGCGTTGATCGGGGGGGAGGGCACAATGAGCAGTTCTTC
.,11,many,TRBJ1-2,TRBV29-1,CSVPKGYGYTF,TGCAGCGTGCCAAAGGGCTATGGCTACACCTTC
.,11,many,TRBJ2-7,TRBV5-1,CASRRGDEQYF,TGCGCCAGCCGGAGAGGGGACGAGCAGTACTTC
.,14,many,TRBJ1-5,TRBV20-1,CSASFQSLNQPQHF,TGCAGTGCTAGTTTTCAGAGCCTCAACCAGCCCCAGCATTTT
.,11,.,TRBJ2-7,TRBV30,CAWGRMREQNF,TGTGCCTGGGGCAGAATGAGAGAGCAGAACTTC
.,14,.,TRBJ1-1,TRBV12-3/TRBV12-4,CASSPGFFNTEAFF,TGTGCCAGCAGCCCGGGTTTCTTCAACACTGAAGCTTTCTTT
.,14,many,TRBJ2-1,TRBV5-6,CASSLGNSYNEQFF,TGTGCCAGCAGCTTGGGCAACTCCTACAATGAGCAGTTCTTC
.,15,.,TRBJ2-5,TRBV10-3,CAISPRDTVPETQYF,TGTGCCATCAGCCCCCGGGACACGGTTCCAGAGACCCAGTACTTC
.,14,few,TRBJ1-5,TRBV20-1,CSALYAGSNQPQHF,TGCAGTGCTTTATACGCAGGGAGCAATCAGCCCCAGCATTTT
.,12,many,TRBJ2-5,TRBV20-1,CSARGGVETQYF,TGCAGTGCTAGAGGGGGGGTTGAGACCCAGTACTTC
.,14,.,TRBJ2-4,TRBV6-1,CASSEDGVLNIQYF,TGTGCCAGCAGTGAAGATGGGGTTTTGAACATTCAGTACTTC
.,14,.,TRBJ2-2,TRBV20-1,CSASSFANTGELFF,TGCAGTGCTAGCTCCTTCGCGAACACCGGGGAGCTGTTTTTT
.,13,many,TRBJ2-2,TRBV6-6,CASSTMGTGELFF,TGTGCCAGCAGTACAATGGGAACCGGGGAGCTGTTTTTT
.,14,.,TRBJ2-5,TRBV20-1,CSARDDGGGETQYF,TGCAGTGCTAGAGATGACGGGGGAGGAGAGACCCAGTACTTC
.,13,many,TRBJ1-1,TRBV20-1,CSARVRMNTEAFF,TGCAGTGCTAGAGTTCGCATGAACACTGAAGCTTTCTTT
TRBD1,15,many,TRBJ1-2,TRBV7-2,CASSLRQGANYGYTF,TGTGCCAGCAGCCTTCGACAGGGGGCGAACTATGGCTACACCTTC
TRBD1,14,many,TRBJ1-1,TRBV20-1,CSARFRGKRAEAFF,TGCAGTGCTAGGTTCAGGGGGAAGAGGGCTGAAGCTTTCTTT
.,14,many,TRBJ2-5,TRBV29-1,CSVERQEPGETQYF,TGCAGCGTTGAAAGGCAGGAACCCGGAGAGACCCAGTACTTC
.,16,few,TRBJ2-3,TRBV7-9,CASSLSGHSITDTQYF,TGTGCCAGCAGCTTGTCGGGACACAGCATCACAGATACGCAGTATTTT
TRBD1,15,.,TRBJ2-1,TRBV5-1,CASSTRDRAGNEQFF,TGCGCCAGCAGCACCCGGGACAGGGCTGGAAATGAGCAGTTCTTC